This T cell receptor beta chain was identified in a study of early T cells in non-severe SARS-CoV-2 infection. The wider study: Sequencing used unsorted whole-blood bulk RNA, so chains lack pairing. Overall study results and limits: There was a bias toward anti-spike CD8 responses in VDJdb matching, which missed private and CD4 specificities.

This clonotype occurred a few times. The antigen remains unidentified. The germline gives CDR1 WNHNN, CDR2 SYGVQD (reference sequence). V shed 0 bases and J 5 bases; nucleotides not matched to a gene: 5. The CDR3 loop spans 16 amino acids. TCRdb re-analysed the 5' RACE reads in MiXCR, keeping a single row per CDR3 protein. The table includes some 77,000 distinct CDR3 sequences, roughly a sixth detected once. The TCR originated in an adult who was a healthcare worker with PCR-confirmed SARS-CoV-2 infection or an uninfected control (not recorded which). The gene calls are TRBV10-1 and TRBJ2-5, with 11 bases that match TRBD2. Sequencing used whole blood. The CDR3 here is CASSESASGRRETQYF. Here the CDR3 DNA reads TGCGCCAGCAGTGAGTCGGCTAGCGGGAGGAGGGAGACCCAGTACTTC.